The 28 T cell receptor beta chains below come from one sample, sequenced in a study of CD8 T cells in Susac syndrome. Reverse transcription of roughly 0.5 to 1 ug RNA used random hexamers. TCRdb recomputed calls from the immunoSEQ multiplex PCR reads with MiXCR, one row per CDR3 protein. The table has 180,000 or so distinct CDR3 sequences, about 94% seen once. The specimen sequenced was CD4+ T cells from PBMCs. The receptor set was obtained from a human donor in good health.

The CDR3 region has the DNA TGTGCCACCAGTGATTTGACAGGGACTGGCTACACCTTC. Translated, it gives CATSDLTGTGYTF. The V gene is TRBV24-1, the J gene TRBJ1-2; possible D gene TRBD1, 6 bases. CDR3 length equals 13 residues. Germline CDR1 reads KGHDR; CDR2 reads SFDVKD. Trimming removed 0 bases from V and 7 bases from J, with 8 bases in between.

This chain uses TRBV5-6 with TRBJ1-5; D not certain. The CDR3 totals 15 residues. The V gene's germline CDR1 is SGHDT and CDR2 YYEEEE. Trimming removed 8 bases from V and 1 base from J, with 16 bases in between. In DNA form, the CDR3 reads TGTGCCAGTCACCGAACACGCATAAGCAATCAGCCCCAGCATTTT. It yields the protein CASHRTRISNQPQHF.

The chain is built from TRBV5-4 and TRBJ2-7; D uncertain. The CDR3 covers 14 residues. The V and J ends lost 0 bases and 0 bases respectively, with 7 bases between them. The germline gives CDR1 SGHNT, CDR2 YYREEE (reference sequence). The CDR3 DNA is TGTGCCAGCAGCTTGGAGGCAGACTCCTACGAGCAGTACTTC. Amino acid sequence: CASSLEADSYEQYF.

The CDR3 region is CSVGTGTSGYEQYF. The CDR3 bases are TGCAGCGTTGGGACGGGGACTAGCGGCTACGAGCAGTACTTC. The chain employs TRBV29-1 and TRBJ2-7, with TRBD2 matching over 11 bases. The V segment lost 4 bases and the J segment 3 bases; nucleotides outside the gene matches: 5. The CDR3 extends over 14 amino acids. In germline, CDR1 is SQVTM, CDR2 ANQGSEA.

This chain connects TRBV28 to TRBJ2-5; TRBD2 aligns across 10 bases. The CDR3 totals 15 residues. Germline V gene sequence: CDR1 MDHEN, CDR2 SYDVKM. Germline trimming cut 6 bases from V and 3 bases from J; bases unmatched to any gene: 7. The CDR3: CASSPYSGRKETQYF. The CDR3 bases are TGTGCCAGCAGCCCGTATAGCGGGAGGAAAGAGACCCAGTACTTC. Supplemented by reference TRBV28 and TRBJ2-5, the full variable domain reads DVKVTQSSRYLVKRTGEKVFLECVQDMDHENMFWYRQDPGLGLRLIYFSYDVKMKEKGDIPEGYSVSREKKERFSLILESASTNQTSMYLCASSPYSGRKETQYFGPGTRLLVL.

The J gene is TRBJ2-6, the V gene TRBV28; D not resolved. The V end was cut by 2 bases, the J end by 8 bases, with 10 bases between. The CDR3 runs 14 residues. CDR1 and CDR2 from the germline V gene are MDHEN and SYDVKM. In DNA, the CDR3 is TGTGCCAGCAGTTTACCCCCCACGTCCAACGTCCTGACTTTC. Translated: CASSLPPTSNVLTF.

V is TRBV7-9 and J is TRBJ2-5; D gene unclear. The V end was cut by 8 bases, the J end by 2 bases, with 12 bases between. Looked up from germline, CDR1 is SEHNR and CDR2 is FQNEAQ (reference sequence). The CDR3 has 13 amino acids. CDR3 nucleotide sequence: TGTGCCAGCGAGCTTGACACTCAAGAGACCCAGTACTTC. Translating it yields CASELDTQETQYF. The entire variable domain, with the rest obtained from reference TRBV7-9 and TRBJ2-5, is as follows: DTGVSQNPRHKITKRGQNVTFRCDPISEHNRLYWYRQTLGQGPEFLTYFQNEAQLEKSRLLSDRFSAERPKGSFSTLEIQRTEQGDSAMYLCASELDTQETQYFGPGTRLLVL.

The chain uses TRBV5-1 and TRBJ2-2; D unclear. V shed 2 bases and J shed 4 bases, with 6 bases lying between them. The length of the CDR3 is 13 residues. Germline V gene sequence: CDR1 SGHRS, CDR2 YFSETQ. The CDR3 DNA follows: TGCGCCAGCAGCTTCCCGATCACCGGGGAGCTGTTTTTT. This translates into CASSFPITGELFF.

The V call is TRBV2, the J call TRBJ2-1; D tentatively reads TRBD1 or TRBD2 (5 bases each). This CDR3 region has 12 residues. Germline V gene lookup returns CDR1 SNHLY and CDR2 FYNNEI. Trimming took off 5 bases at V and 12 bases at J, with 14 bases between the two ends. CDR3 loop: CASSLGTTGQFF. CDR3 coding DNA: TGTGCCAGCAGTCTCGGGACCACCGGGCAGTTCTTC. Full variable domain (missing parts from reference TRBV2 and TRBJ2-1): EPEVTQTPSHQVTQMGQEVILRCVPISNHLYFYWYRQILGQKVEFLVSFYNNEISEKSEIFDDQFSVERPDGSNFTLKIRSTKLEDSAMYFCASSLGTTGQFFGPGTRLTVL.

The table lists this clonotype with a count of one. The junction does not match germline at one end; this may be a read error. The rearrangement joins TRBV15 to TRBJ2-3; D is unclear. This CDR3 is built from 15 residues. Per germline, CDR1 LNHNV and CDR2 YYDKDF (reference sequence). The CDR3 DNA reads TGTGCCACCAGCAGAGGCCGAGTGCCCACAGATACACAGTATTTT. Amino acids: CATSRGRVPTDTQYF.

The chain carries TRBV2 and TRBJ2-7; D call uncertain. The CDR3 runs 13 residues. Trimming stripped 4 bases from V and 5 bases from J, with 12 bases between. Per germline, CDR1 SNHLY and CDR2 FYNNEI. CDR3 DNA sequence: TGTGCCAGCAGTGTCGACATCCTAGACGAGCAGTACTTC. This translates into CASSVDILDEQYF.

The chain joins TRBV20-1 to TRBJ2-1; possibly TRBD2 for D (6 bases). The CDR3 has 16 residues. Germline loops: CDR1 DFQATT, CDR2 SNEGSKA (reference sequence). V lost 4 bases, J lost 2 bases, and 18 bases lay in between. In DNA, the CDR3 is TGCAGTGCTAAGGTCCGGTCTGCGGGAACCTACAATGAGCAGTTCTTC. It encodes CSAKVRSAGTYNEQFF.

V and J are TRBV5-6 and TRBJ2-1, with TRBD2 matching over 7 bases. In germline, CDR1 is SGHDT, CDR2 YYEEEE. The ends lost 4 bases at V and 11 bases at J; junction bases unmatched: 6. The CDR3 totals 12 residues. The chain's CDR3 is CASSGGSLKQFF. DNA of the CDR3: TGTGCCAGCAGCGGCGGGAGTTTAAAGCAGTTCTTC.

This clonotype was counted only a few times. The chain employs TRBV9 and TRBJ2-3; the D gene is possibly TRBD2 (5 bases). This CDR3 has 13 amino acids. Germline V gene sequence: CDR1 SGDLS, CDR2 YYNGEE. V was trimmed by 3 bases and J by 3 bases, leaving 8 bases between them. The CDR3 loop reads CASSGRATDTQYF. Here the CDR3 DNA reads TGTGCCAGCAGCGGGCGGGCGACAGATACGCAGTATTTT.

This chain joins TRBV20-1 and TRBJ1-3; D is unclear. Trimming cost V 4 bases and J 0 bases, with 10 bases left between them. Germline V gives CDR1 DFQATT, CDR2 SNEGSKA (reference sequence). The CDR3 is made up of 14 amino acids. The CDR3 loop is CSAIWFSSGNTIYF. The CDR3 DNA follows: TGCAGTGCTATTTGGTTCAGCTCTGGAAACACCATATATTTT.

The CDR3 nucleotides read TGCAGTGCTAGAACAATCAGGCTAGGAGAGACCCAGTACTTC. It yields the protein CSARTIRLGETQYF. The V gene is TRBV20-1, the J gene TRBJ2-5; D not resolved. Germline loops: CDR1 DFQATT, CDR2 SNEGSKA (reference sequence). CDR3 length: 14 amino acids. Trimming left V 2 bases short and J 4 bases short, with 14 bases between.

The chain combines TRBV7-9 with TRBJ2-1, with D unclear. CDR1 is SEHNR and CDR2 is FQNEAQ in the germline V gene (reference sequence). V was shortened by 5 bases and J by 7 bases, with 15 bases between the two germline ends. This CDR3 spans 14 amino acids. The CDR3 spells CASSPRSASNEQFF. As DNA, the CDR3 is TGTGCCAGCAGCCCGAGGTCGGCATCAAATGAGCAGTTCTTC.

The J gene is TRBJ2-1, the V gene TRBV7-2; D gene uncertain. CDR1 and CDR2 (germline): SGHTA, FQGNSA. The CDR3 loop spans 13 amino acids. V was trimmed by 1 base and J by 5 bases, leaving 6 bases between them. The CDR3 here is CASSLERDNEQFF. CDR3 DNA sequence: TGTGCCAGCAGCTTAGAGCGCGACAATGAGCAGTTCTTC.

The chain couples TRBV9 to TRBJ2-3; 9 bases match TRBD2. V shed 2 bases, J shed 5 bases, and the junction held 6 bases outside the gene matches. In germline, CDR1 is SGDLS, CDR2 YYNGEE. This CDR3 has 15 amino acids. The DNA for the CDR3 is TGTGCCAGCAGCGTCGGCGGGAGGGGAGGAGATACGCAGTATTTT. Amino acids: CASSVGGRGGDTQYF.

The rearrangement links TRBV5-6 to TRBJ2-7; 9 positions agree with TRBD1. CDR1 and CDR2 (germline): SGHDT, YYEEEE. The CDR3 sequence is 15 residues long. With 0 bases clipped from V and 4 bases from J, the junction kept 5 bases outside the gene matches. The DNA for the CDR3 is TGTGCCAGCAGCTTGGCTGGGACAGGGAGTTACGAGCAGTACTTC. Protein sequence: CASSLAGTGSYEQYF.

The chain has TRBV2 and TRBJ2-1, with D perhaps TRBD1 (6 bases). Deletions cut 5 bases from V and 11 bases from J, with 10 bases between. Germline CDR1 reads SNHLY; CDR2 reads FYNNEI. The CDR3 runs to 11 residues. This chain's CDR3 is CASSLQGKQFF. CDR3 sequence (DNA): TGTGCCAGCAGTCTACAGGGCAAGCAGTTCTTC.

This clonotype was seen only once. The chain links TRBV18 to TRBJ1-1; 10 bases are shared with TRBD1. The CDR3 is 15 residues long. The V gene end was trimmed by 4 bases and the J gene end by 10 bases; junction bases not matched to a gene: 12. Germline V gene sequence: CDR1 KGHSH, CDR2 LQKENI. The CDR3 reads CASSHIPGQGLGAFF. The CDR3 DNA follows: TGTGCCAGCTCACACATACCGGGACAGGGGTTGGGAGCTTTCTTT.

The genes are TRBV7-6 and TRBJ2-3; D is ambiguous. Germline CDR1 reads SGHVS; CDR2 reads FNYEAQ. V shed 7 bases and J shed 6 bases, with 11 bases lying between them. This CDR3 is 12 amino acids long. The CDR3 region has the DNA TGTGCCAGCAACCAAACGCGCGATACGCAGTATTTT. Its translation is CASNQTRDTQYF.

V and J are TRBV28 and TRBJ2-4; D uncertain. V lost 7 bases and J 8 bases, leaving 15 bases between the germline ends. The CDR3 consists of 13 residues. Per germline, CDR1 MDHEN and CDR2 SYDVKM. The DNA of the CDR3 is TGTGCCAGCACAGGTGGTAATGAGTACATTCAGTACTTC. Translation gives CASTGGNEYIQYF.

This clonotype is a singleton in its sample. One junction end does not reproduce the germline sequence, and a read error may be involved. The CDR3 sequence: CASRRTGPISEANVLTF. For the CDR3, the DNA is TGTGCCAGCAGGCGGACAGGACCAATCTCTGAGGCCAACGTCCTGACTTTC. This rearrangement joins TRBV6-2 or TRBV6-3 to TRBJ2-6, with 7 bases identical to TRBD1. Germline values: CDR1 MNHEY, CDR2 SVGEGT. This CDR3 is built from 17 residues.

In DNA, the CDR3 is TGTGCCAGCAGCTTAAGGCCGCAAGAGACCCAGTACTTC. Its protein product is CASSLRPQETQYF. The rearrangement uses TRBV7-2 and TRBJ2-5, with no clear D. Germline CDR1 is SGHTA and CDR2 is FQGNSA. The CDR3 contains 13 residues. V was shortened by 2 bases and J by 2 bases, with 6 bases between the two germline ends. The full variable domain, rest sourced from reference TRBV7-2 and TRBJ2-5, is GAGVSQSPSNKVTEKGKDVELRCDPISGHTALYWYRQSLGQGLEFLIYFQGNSAPDKSGLPSDRFSAERTGGSVSTLTIQRTQQEDSAVYLCASSLRPQETQYFGPGTRLLVL.

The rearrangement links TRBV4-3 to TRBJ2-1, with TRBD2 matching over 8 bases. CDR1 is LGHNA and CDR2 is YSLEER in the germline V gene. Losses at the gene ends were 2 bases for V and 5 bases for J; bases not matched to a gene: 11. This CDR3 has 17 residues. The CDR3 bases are TGCGCCAGCAGCCAATATCGGAGCGGGAGTTCGCACAATGAGCAGTTCTTC. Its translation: CASSQYRSGSSHNEQFF.

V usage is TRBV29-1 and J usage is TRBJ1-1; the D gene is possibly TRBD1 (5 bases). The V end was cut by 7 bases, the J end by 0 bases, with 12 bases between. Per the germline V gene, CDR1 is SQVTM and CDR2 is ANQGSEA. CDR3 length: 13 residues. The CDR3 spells CSARTGMNTEAFF. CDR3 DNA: TGCAGCGCCCGAACAGGAATGAACACTGAAGCTTTCTTT.